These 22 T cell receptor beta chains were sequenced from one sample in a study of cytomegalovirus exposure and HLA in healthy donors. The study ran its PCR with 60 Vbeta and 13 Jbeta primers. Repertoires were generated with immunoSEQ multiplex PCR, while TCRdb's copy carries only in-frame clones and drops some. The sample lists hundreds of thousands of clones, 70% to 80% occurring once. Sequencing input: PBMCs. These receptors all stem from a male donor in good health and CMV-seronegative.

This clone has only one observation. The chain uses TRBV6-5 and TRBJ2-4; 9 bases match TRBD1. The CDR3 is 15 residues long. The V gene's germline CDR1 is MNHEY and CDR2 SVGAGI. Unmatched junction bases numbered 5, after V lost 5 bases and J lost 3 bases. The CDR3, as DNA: TGTGCCAGCAGTAAGGGACAGGGAATCAAAAACATTCAGTACTTC. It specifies CASSKGQGIKNIQYF.

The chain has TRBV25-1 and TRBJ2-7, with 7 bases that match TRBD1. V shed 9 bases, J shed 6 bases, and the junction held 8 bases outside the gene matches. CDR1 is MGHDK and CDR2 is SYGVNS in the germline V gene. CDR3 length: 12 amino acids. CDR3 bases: TGTGCCAGAATACCCACAGGGGCCGAGCAGTACTTC. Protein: CARIPTGAEQYF.

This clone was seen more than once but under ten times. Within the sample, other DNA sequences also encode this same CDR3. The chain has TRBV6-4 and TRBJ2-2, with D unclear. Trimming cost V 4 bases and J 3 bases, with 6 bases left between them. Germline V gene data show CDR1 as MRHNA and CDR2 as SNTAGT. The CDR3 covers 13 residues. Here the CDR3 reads CASSGTDTGELFF. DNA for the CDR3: TGTGCCAGCAGTGGCACGGACACCGGGGAGCTGTTTTTT.

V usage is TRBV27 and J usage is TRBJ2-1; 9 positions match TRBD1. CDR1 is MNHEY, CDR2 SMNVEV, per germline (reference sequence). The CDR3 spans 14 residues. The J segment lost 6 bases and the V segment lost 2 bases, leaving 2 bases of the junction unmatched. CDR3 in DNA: TGTGCCAGCAGTTTAAGGACAGGGGTCAATGAGCAGTTCTTC. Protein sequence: CASSLRTGVNEQFF.

The DNA for the CDR3 is TGTGCCAGCAGCATTACCGGGACAGGGGTTGGAAAACTGTTTTTT. This codes for CASSITGTGVGKLFF. This sequence joins TRBV4-2 and TRBJ1-4, with 10 bases aligning to TRBD1. CDR1 and CDR2 from the germline V gene are LGHNA and YNFKEQ. This CDR3 contains 15 residues. V gave up 5 bases and J gave up 10 bases; unmatched junction bases: 10.

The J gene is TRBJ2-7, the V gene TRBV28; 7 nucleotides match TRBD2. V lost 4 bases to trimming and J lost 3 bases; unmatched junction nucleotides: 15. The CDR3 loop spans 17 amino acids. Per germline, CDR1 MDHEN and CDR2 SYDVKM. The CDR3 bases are TGTGCCAGCAGTTATGATTTAGTTGGCGGGAGAGGCTACGAGCAGTACTTC. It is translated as CASSYDLVGGRGYEQYF.

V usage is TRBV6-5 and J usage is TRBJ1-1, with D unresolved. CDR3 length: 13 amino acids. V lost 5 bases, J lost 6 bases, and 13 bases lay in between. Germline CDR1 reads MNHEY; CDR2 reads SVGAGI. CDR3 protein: CASSTLLSPEAFF. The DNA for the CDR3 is TGTGCCAGCAGTACCCTACTAAGCCCTGAAGCTTTCTTT.

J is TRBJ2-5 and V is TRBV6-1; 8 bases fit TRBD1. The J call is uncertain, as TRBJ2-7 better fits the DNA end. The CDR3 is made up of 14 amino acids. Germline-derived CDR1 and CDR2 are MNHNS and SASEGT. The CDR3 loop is CASTLHRGSNEQYF. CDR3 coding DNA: TGTGCCAGCACCCTCCACAGGGGGAGCAACGAGCAGTACTTC.

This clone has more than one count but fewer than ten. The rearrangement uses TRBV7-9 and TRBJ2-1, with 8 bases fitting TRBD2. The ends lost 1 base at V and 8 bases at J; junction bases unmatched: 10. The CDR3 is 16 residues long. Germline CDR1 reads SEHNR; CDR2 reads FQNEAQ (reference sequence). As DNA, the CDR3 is TGTGCCAGCAGCTTAGAGGACGGGAGGGGGTACGATGAGCAGTTCTTC. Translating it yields CASSLEDGRGYDEQFF.

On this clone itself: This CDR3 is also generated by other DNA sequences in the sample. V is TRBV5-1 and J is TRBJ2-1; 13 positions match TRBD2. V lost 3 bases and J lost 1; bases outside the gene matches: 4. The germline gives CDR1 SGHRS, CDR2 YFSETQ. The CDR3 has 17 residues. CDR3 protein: CASSWTSGSPSYNEQFF. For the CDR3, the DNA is TGCGCCAGCAGCTGGACTAGCGGGAGTCCGTCCTACAATGAGCAGTTCTTC.

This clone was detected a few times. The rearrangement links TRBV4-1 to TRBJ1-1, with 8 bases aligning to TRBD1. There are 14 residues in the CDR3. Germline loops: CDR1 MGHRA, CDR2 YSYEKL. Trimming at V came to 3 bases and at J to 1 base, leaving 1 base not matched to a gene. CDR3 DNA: TGCGCCAGCAGCCATGACAGGGGGAACACTGAAGCTTTCTTT. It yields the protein CASSHDRGNTEAFF.

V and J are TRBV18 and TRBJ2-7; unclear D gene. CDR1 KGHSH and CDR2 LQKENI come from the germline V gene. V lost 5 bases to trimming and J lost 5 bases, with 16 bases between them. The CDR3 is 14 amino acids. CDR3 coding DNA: TGTGCCAGCTCAGCCGCCGCCGGTAGAGACGAGCAGTACTTC. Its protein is CASSAAAGRDEQYF.

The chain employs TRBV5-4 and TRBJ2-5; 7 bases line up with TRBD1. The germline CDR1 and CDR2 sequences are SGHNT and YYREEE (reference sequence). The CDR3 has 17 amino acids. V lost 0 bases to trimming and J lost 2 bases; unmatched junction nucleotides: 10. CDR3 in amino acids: CASSLGGYRGLQETQYF. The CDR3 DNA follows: TGTGCCAGCAGCTTGGGAGGATACAGGGGTTTACAAGAGACCCAGTACTTC. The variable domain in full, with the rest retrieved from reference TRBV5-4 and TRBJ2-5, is ETGVTQSPTHLIKTRGQQVTLRCSSQSGHNTVSWYQQALGQGPQFIFQYYREEENGRGNFPPRFSGLQFPNYSSELNVNALELDDSALYLCASSLGGYRGLQETQYFGPGTRLLVL.

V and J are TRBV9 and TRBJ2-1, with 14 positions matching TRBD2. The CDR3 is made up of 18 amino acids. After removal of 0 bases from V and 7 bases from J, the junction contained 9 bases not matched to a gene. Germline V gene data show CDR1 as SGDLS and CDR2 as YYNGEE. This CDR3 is CASSVGGLAGDERNEQFF. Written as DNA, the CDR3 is TGTGCCAGCAGCGTAGGGGGACTAGCGGGAGATGAACGGAATGAGCAGTTCTTC.

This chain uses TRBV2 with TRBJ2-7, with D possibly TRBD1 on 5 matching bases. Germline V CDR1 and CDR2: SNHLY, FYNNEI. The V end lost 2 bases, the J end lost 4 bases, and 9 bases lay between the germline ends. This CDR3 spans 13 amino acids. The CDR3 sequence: CASSELAGYEQYF. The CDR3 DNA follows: TGTGCCAGCAGTGAATTGGCAGGGTACGAGCAGTACTTC.

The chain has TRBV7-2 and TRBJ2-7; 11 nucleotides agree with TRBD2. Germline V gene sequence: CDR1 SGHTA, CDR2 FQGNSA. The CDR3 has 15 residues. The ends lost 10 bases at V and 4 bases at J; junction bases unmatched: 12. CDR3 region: CATRTSGFIFYEQYF. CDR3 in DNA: TGTGCCACCCGGACTAGCGGGTTTATTTTTTACGAGCAGTACTTC. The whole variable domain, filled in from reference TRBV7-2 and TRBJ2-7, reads GAGVSQSPSNKVTEKGKDVELRCDPISGHTALYWYRQSLGQGLEFLIYFQGNSAPDKSGLPSDRFSAERTGGSVSTLTIQRTQQEDSAVYLCATRTSGFIFYEQYFGPGTRLTVT.

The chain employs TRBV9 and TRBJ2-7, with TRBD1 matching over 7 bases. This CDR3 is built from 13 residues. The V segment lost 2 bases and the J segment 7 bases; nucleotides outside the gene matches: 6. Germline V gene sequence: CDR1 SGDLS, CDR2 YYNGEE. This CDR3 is CASSVKGAREQYF. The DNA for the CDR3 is TGTGCCAGCAGCGTCAAGGGGGCGCGGGAGCAGTACTTC.

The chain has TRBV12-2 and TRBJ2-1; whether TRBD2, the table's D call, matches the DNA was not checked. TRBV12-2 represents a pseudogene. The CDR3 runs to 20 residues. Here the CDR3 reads CASRLILGGGSRSSYNEQFF. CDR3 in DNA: TGTGCAAGTCGCTTAATCTTAGGGGGGGGTTCTCGAAGCTCCTACAATGAGCAGTTCTTC.

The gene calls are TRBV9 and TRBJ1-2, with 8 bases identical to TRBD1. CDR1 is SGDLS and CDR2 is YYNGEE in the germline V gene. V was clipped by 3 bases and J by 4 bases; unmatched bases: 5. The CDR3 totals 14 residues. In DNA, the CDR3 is TGTGCCAGCAGCGGGACAGGGCGACTCTATGGCTACACCTTC. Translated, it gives CASSGTGRLYGYTF.

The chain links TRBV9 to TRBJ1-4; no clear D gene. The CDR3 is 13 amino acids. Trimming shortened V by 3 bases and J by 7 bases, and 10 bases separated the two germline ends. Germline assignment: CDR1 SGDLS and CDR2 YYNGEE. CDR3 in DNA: TGTGCCAGCAGCGGTCAGGAAGCTGAAAAACTGTTTTTT. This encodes CASSGQEAEKLFF.

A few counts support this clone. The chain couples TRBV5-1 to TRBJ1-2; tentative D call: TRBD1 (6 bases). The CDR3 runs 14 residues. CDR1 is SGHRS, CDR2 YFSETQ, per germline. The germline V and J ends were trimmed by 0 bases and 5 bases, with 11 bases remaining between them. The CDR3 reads CASSLGQGQYGYTF. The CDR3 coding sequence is TGCGCCAGCAGCTTGGGGCAGGGGCAATATGGCTACACCTTC.

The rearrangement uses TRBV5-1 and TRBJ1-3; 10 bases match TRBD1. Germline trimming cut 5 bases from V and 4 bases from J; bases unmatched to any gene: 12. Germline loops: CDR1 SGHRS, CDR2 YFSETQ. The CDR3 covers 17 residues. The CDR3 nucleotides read TGCGCCAGCAGTCCCTTTGACAGGGGGCTCTCCGGAAACACCATATATTTT. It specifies CASSPFDRGLSGNTIYF.